This record covers a single T cell receptor (beta chain). Its specificity is unknown. Between the trimmed V and J ends, which lost 3 bases and 5 bases, there was a span of 11 bases. This CDR3 comprises 13 residues. Germline values: CDR1 SEHNR, CDR2 FQNEAQ (reference sequence). It was uncontrolled infection, other autoimmune disease, pregnancy or lactation that excluded patients. Each diagnosis drew on symptoms, thyroxine, TRAb, thyroid ultrasound and orbital computed tomography findings. Authors of the study amplified TCR beta CDR3 regions from RNA transcripts. HTBI primers were used for first-round RT-PCR of the TCR CDR3. Via MiXCR, TCRdb re-called the multiplex PCR reads, giving one row per CDR3 protein. The table lists 550,000 to 700,000 distinct CDR3 sequences, roughly 46% of them singletons, with about 20% in the top ten. The data derive from a study of T cells in Graves' hyperthyroidism and ophthalmopathy.

Study results and limitations: A model of 13 V-J features distinguished ophthalmopathy from stable hyperthyroidism. Most clonotypes expanded in the thyroid (above 0.001) were also present in blood.

The V and J genes are TRBV7-9 and TRBJ2-7; no firm D call. Sequenced: peripheral blood or thyroid tissue (not recorded which). The clonotype comes from an adult woman with Graves' disease, either hyperthyroidism or ophthalmopathy (not recorded which). CDR3 sequence: CASSFPPSDEQYF. CDR3 coding DNA: TGTGCCAGCAGCTTCCCGCCGTCCGACGAGCAGTACTTC. The full variable domain, with the rest looked up from reference TRBV7-9 and TRBJ2-7, is DTGVSQNPRHKITKRGQNVTFRCDPISEHNRLYWYRQTLGQGPEFLTYFQNEAQLEKSRLLSDRFSAERPKGSFSTLEIQRTEQGDSAMYLCASSFPPSDEQYFGPGTRLTVT.